This T cell receptor beta chain is drawn from a study of blood T cell repertoires in COVID-19 (dated by TCRdb to 2020 to 2022). Broadly, across the study: The collaborator samples originated in the United States, Italy and Spain and spanned the acute and convalescent phases of COVID-19. Subjects who had been exposed to COVID-19, were actively infected with it, or had recovered from it provided the deeply sampled blood TCRbeta repertoires that made up the dataset. The samples were drawn from two sources: the first 160 participants of the ongoing ImmuneRACE study, and 1,254 subjects contributed by 6 global collaborators. The prospective study material was composed of cDNA or gDNA derived from T cells, B-cell-depleted T cells, or PBMCs. Nearly every sample came with metadata listing a de-identified subject ID, COVID-19 status, age in years and sex. The repertoires were made available in a free public database intended to serve as a resource for research on the immune response to SARS-CoV-2. Where available, HLA class I and class II types were taken from metadata supplied by the sample provider and were not determined by assay-based typing. Here is what the overall study found, with its caveats: The amount of clinical and demographic metadata varied by source and participant and was provided uncurated.

Points on this clone: Its cognate antigen has yet to be identified. No qualities accompany the bases; no much larger clone lies one base away.

TCRbeta CDR3 regions were amplified from genomic DNA by means of the immunoSEQ Assay, a bias-controlled multiplex PCR. Per the source publication's procedure: The number of nucleated cells in each sample was estimated by amplification of reference gene primers within the assay. To quantify the absolute abundance of each unique TCRbeta CDR3 rearrangement, sequence reads were collapsed and filtered. For each sample, productive Simpson clonality was calculated by taking the square root of Simpson's diversity index across productive rearrangements. TCRdb obtained this table from immuneACCESS and retained in-frame rearrangements with V and J assigned. These tables miss some clones; where compared with another copy, unresolved V genes account for less than half of the shortfall, and the remainder is unexplained. That table furnishes V, J and clone size, whereas the DNA furnished D and trimming. Recorded for this sample are about 66,000 clones; more than 70% of them occurred a single time. Together, the top ten hold 6.9% of the sample.

Spanning cysteine to phenylalanine, the CDR3 consists of 13 amino acids. Only the CDR3 part of the read is kept: 39 bases, read in frame from the first base. Collaborating institutions collected whole blood in K2EDTA tubes following their own protocols. For TCRbeta analysis, collaborators shipped samples in one of three forms: frozen whole blood, isolated PBMCs, or DNA extracted from either of those sample types. This receptor chain uses TRBV21-1 and TRBJ1-2. TRBV21-1 is designated a pseudogene. The sequence came from a man aged 45-65 years with active COVID-19. Sequenced material: peripheral blood. The CDR3 is CASRFGAYYGYTF. At the DNA level, the sequence is TGTGCCAGCAGGTTCGGAGCTTACTATGGCTACACCTTC.